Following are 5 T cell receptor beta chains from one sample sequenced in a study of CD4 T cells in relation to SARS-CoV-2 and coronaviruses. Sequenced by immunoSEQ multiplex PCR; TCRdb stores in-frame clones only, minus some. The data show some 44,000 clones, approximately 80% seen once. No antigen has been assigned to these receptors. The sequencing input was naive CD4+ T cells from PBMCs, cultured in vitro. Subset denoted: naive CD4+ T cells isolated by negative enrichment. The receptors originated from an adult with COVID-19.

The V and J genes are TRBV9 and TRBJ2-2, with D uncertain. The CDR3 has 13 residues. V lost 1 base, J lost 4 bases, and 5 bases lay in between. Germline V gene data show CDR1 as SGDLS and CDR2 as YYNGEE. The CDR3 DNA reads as TGTGCCAGCAGCGTATTCAGCACCGGGGAGCTGTTTTTT. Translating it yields CASSVFSTGELFF.

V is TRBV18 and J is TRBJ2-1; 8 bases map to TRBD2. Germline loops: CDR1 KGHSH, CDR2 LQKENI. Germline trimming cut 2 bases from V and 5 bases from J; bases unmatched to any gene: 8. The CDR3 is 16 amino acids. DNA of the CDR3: TGTGCCAGCTCACCATTTGCAGCGGGAGCCCACAATGAGCAGTTCTTC. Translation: CASSPFAAGAHNEQFF.

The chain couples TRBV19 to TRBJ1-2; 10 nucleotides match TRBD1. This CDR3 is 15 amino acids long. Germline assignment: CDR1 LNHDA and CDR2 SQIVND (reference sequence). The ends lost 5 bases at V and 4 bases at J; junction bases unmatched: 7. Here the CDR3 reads CASSPGQGIVYGYTF. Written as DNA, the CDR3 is TGTGCCAGTAGTCCGGGACAGGGGATAGTCTATGGCTACACCTTC.

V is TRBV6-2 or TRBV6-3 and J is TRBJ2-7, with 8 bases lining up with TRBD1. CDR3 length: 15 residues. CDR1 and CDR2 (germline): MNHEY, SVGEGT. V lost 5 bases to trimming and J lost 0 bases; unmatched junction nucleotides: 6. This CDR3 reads CASSRDRLSSYEQYF. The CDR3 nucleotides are TGTGCCAGCAGTCGGGACAGGCTTAGCTCCTACGAGCAGTACTTC.

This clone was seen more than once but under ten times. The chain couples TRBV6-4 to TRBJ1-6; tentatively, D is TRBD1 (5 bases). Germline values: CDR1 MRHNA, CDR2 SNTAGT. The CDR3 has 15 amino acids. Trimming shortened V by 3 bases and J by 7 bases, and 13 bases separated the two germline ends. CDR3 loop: CASSEGGTGNSPLHF. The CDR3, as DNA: TGTGCCAGCAGTGAAGGTGGGACGGGGAATTCACCCCTCCACTTT.